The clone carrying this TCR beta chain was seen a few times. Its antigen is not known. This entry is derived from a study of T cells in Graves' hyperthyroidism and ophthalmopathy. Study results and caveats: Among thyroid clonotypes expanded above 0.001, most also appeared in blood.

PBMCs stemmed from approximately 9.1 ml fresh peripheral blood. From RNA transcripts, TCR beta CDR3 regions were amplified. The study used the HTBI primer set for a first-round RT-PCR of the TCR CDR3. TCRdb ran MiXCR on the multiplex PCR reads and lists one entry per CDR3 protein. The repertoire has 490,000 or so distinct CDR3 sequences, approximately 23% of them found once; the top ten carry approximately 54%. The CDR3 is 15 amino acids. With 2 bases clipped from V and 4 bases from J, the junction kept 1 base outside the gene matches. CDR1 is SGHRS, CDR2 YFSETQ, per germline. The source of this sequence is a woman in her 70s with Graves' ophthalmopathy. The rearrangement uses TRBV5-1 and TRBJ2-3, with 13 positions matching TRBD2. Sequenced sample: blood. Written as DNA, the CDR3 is TGCGCCAGCAGCTTCGGGACTAGCGGGGCAGATACGCAGTATTTT. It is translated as CASSFGTSGADTQYF.